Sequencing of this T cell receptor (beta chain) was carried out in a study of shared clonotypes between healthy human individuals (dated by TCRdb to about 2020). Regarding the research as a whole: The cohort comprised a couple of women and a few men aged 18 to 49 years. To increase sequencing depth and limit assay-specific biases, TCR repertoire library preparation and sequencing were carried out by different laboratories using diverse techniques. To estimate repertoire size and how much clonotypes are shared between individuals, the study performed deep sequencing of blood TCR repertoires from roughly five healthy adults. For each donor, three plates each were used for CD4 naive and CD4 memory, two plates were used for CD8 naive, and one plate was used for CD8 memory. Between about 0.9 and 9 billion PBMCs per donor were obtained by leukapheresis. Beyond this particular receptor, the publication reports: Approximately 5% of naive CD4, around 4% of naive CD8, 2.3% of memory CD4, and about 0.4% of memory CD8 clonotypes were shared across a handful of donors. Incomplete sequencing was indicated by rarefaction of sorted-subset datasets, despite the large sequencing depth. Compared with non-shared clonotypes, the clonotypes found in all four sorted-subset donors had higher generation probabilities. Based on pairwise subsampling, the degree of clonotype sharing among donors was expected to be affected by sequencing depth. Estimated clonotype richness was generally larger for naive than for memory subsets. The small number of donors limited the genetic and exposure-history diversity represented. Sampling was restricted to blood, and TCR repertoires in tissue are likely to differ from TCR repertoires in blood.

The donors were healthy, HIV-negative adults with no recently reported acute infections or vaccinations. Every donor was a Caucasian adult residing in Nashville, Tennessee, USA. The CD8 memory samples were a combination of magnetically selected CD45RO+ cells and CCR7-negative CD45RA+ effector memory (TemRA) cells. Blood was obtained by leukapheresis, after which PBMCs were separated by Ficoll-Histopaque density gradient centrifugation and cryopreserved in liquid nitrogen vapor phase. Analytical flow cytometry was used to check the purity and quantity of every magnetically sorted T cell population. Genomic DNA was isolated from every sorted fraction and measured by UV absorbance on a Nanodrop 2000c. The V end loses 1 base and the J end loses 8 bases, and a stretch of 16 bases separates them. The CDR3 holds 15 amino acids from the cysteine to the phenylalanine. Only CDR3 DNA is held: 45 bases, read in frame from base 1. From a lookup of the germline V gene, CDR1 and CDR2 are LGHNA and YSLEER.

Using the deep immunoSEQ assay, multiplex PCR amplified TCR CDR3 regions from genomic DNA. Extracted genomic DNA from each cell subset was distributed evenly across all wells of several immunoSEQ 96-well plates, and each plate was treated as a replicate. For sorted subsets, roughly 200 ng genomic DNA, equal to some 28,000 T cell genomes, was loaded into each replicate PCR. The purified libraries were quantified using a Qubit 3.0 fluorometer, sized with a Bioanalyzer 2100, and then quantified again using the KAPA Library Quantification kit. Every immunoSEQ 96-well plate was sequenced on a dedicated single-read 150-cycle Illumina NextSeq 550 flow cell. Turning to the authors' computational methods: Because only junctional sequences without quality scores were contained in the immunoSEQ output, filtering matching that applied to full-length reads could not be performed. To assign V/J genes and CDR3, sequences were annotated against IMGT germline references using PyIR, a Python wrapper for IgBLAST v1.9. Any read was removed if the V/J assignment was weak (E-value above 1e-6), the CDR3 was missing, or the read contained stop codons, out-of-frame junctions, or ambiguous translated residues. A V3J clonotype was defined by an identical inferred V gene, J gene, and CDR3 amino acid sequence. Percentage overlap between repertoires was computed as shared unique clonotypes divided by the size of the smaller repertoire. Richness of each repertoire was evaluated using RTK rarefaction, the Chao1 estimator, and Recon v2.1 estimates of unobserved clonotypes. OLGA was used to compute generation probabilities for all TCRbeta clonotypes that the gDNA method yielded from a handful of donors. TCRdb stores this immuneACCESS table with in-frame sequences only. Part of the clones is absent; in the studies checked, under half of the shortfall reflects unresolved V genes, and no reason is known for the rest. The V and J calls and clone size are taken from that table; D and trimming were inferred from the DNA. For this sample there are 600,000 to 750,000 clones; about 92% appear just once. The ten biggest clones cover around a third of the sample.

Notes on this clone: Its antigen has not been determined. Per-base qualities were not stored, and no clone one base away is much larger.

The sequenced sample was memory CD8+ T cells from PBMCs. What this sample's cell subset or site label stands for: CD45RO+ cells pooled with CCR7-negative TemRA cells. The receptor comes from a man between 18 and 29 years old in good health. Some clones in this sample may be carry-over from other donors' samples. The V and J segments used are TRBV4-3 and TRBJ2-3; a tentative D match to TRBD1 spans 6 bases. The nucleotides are TGCGCCAGCAGCCAAGTCGGCAGGGGTAAAGGTACGCAGTATTTT. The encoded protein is CASSQVGRGKGTQYF.